A single sample is the source of the 17 T cell receptor beta chains below, sequenced in a study of control samples from healthy donors and cancer patients. Generated by immunoSEQ multiplex PCR, the TCRdb table keeps only in-frame clones and is missing some. The profile shows around 110,000 clones, around 87% of them singletons. Sequenced: PBMCs. These receptor sequences come from a woman between 50 and 59 years old with colorectal cancer.

The rearrangement joins TRBV30 to TRBJ2-3; 9 nucleotides agree with TRBD2. CDR1 and CDR2 (germline): GTSNPN, SVGIG (reference sequence). Trimming cost V 5 bases and J 0 bases; bases outside gene matches: 3. The CDR3 spans 14 residues. The CDR3 loop reads CAWAGGPSTDTQYF. The CDR3 region has the DNA TGTGCCTGGGCGGGAGGGCCAAGCACAGATACGCAGTATTTT.

This clone was seen a single time. The V gene is TRBV7-2, the J gene TRBJ2-3; TRBD1 agrees at 10 bases. CDR1 is SGHTA and CDR2 is FQGNSA in the germline V gene. CDR3 length equals 17 residues. V lost 4 bases and J lost 6; bases outside the gene matches: 13. The CDR3 nucleotides read TGTGCCAGCAGCTACTCCGGGACAGGGGCTGCACACGATACGCAGTATTTT. Translating gives CASSYSGTGAAHDTQYF. The full variable domain, rest sourced from reference TRBV7-2 and TRBJ2-3, is GAGVSQSPSNKVTEKGKDVELRCDPISGHTALYWYRQSLGQGLEFLIYFQGNSAPDKSGLPSDRFSAERTGGSVSTLTIQRTQQEDSAVYLCASSYSGTGAAHDTQYFGPGTRLTVL.

The chain couples TRBV6-5 to TRBJ2-7; D might be TRBD1 (6 bases). CDR1 MNHEY and CDR2 SVGAGI come from the germline V gene. The CDR3 spans 13 residues. V shed 5 bases and J shed 4 bases, with 12 bases lying between them. The CDR3 DNA reads as TGTGCCAGCAGTCAACAGGGTGGGTACGAGCAGTACTTC. This sequence encodes CASSQQGGYEQYF.

V and J are TRBV10-1 and TRBJ1-2; D call uncertain. CDR1 and CDR2 (germline): WNHNN, SYGVQD (reference sequence). With 0 bases removed from V and 14 bases from J, the gap between germline ends came to 4 bases. The CDR3 spans 9 residues. The chain's CDR3 is CASSESKTF. The CDR3 DNA is TGCGCCAGCAGTGAGTCGAAAACCTTC.

This clone was recorded a few times. The V gene is TRBV28, the J gene TRBJ1-2; 8 bases fit TRBD1. From germline, CDR1 is MDHEN and CDR2 SYDVKM. V was clipped by 5 bases and J by 3 bases; unmatched bases: 5. There are 14 residues in the CDR3. The CDR3 DNA follows: TGTGCCAGCAGTGCTGGGACAGGCTACTATGGCTACACCTTC. This sequence encodes CASSAGTGYYGYTF.

The chain links TRBV30 to TRBJ1-5; D might be TRBD1 (6 bases). The CDR3 has 12 amino acids. The V end lost 5 bases, the J end lost 4 bases, and 9 bases lay between the germline ends. Per the germline V gene, CDR1 is GTSNPN and CDR2 is SVGIG (reference sequence). The CDR3 here is CAWGDINQPQHF. CDR3 DNA: TGTGCCTGGGGGGACATTAATCAGCCCCAGCATTTT.

V usage is TRBV9 and J usage is TRBJ1-6, with D unclear. Germline loops: CDR1 SGDLS, CDR2 YYNGEE. This CDR3 contains 14 residues. In DNA form, the CDR3 reads TGTGCTTCGCAGAGAGGACCCCCGGGTTCACCCCTCCACTTT. This gives the protein CASQRGPPGSPLHF.

Note on this clone: At one end, the junction sequence differs from germline, possibly due to a read error. The genes are TRBV27 and TRBJ1-1; D is unresolved. The germline CDR1 and CDR2 sequences are MNHEY and SMNVEV (reference sequence). The CDR3 is 14 residues long. CDR3 residues: CASSLGLRNAEAFF. CDR3 DNA sequence: TGTGCCAGCAGTCTTGGACTTAGGAACGCTGAAGCTTTCTTT.

The V and J genes are TRBV25-1 and TRBJ2-7, with unresolved D. V shed 0 bases and J shed 2 bases, with 8 bases lying between them. Germline V gives CDR1 MGHDK, CDR2 SYGVNS. CDR3 size: 14 residues. In nucleotides, the CDR3 is TGTGCCAGCAGTGAATACGACGGAGCCTACGAGCAGTACTTC. It is translated as CASSEYDGAYEQYF.

This clone was seen a single time. The rearrangement uses TRBV30 and TRBJ2-2, with 11 bases lining up with TRBD2. The CDR3 totals 15 residues. The germline V gene has CDR1 GTSNPN and CDR2 SVGIG (reference sequence). Losses at the gene ends were 3 bases for V and 0 bases for J; bases not matched to a gene: 0. DNA of the CDR3: TGTGCCTGGAGACTAGCGGGAGCGAACACCGGGGAGCTGTTTTTT. Encoded protein: CAWRLAGANTGELFF.

V gene TRBV10-3 combines with J gene TRBJ1-5; TRBD1 might be the D (5 bases). V was cut by 4 bases and J by 2 bases, with 12 bases left in between. Germline loops: CDR1 ENHRY, CDR2 SYGVKD. CDR3 size: 15 residues. The CDR3 reads CAISAAGQGNQPQHF. The DNA of the CDR3 is TGTGCCATCAGTGCGGCGGGGCAGGGCAATCAGCCCCAGCATTTT.

The rearrangement joins TRBV10-1 to TRBJ1-2; the D gene is possibly TRBD1 (6 bases). Germline V gene lookup returns CDR1 WNHNN and CDR2 SYGVQD (reference sequence). V was trimmed by 2 bases and J by 2 bases, leaving 6 bases between them. This CDR3 has 13 residues. The CDR3 DNA reads TGCGCCAGCAGTGAGGACAGGAACTATGGCTACACCTTC. This gives the protein CASSEDRNYGYTF.

The gene calls are TRBV19 and TRBJ2-7; D gene ambiguous. Trimming pared 3 bases from V and 1 base from J, leaving 10 bases between. The CDR3 is 14 amino acids. The germline gives CDR1 LNHDA, CDR2 SQIVND (reference sequence). Here the CDR3 DNA reads TGTGCCAGTAGTATTCGAGGACCATCCTACGAGCAGTACTTC. Protein product: CASSIRGPSYEQYF.

This clone has only a few counts. Other nucleotide sequences from this sample produce the same CDR3. This rearrangement joins TRBV7-2 to TRBJ2-2; D unclear. From germline, CDR1 is SGHTA and CDR2 FQGNSA. Between the trimmed V and J ends, which lost 2 bases and 5 bases, there was a span of 6 bases. The CDR3 runs to 13 residues. The CDR3 reads CASSLSGTGELFF. In DNA form, the CDR3 reads TGTGCCAGCAGCTTATCCGGGACCGGGGAGCTGTTTTTT.

The chain is built from TRBV14 and TRBJ2-6; 9 nucleotides line up with TRBD1. CDR1 and CDR2 (germline): SGHDN, FVKESK. The CDR3 has 17 amino acids. The V segment lost 9 bases and the J segment 2 bases; nucleotides outside the gene matches: 11. CDR3 DNA: TGTGCCAGTAACACCGGGACAGGGTACGCTGGGGCCAACGTCCTGACTTTC. Translated: CASNTGTGYAGANVLTF.

This chain joins TRBV6-4 and TRBJ2-2; maybe TRBD2 (5 bases). The CDR3 contains 13 residues. Trimming took off 0 bases at V and 8 bases at J, with 7 bases between the two ends. The V gene's germline CDR1 is MRHNA and CDR2 SNTAGT. The CDR3 is CASSDSGVGELFF. The DNA for the CDR3 is TGTGCCAGCAGTGACTCCGGGGTTGGGGAGCTGTTTTTT.

This chain uses TRBV25-1 with TRBJ1-2, with D uncertain. V lost 1 base to trimming and J lost 1 base, with 7 bases between them. This CDR3 spans 14 amino acids. CDR1 MGHDK and CDR2 SYGVNS come from the germline V gene. The CDR3 spells CASSEWAVNYGYTF. CDR3 in DNA: TGTGCCAGCAGTGAATGGGCAGTTAACTATGGCTACACCTTC.